The 11 T cell receptor beta chains given below trace back to one sample, sequenced in a study of T cell responses to AZD1222 COVID-19 vaccine. Some clones are missing from TCRdb's copy, which holds only in-frame ones; the method was immunoSEQ multiplex PCR. The data contain 150,000 to 200,000 clones, about 90% of them seen just once; the ten biggest clones take up 5% to 6.5%. The sample in question was peripheral blood, obtained 28 days after the second AZD1222 dose. The receptors derive from an adult who received the AZD1222 COVID-19 vaccine.

The chain employs TRBV6-5 and TRBJ2-7; 10 bases fit TRBD1. The CDR3 is 14 amino acids. Trimming at V came to 2 bases and at J to 5 bases, leaving 3 bases not matched to a gene. Germline-derived CDR1 and CDR2 are MNHEY and SVGAGI. CDR3 loop: CASSYPGTGDEQYF. The CDR3 coding sequence is TGTGCCAGCAGTTACCCCGGGACAGGGGACGAGCAGTACTTC.

This sequence joins TRBV19 and TRBJ1-5, with D unresolved. The V end lost 0 bases, the J end lost 3 bases, and 9 bases lay between the germline ends. The germline gives CDR1 LNHDA, CDR2 SQIVND (reference sequence). The CDR3 sequence is 15 residues long. The CDR3 protein is CASSIDWSSNQPQHF. The CDR3 DNA is TGTGCCAGTAGTATAGATTGGAGTTCCAATCAGCCCCAGCATTTT.

The chain has TRBV6-6 and TRBJ1-6, with D possibly TRBD1 on 5 matching bases. Germline V gene data show CDR1 as MNHNY and CDR2 as SVGAGI (reference sequence). This CDR3 region has 16 residues. Trimming took 0 bases from V and 9 from J, leaving 15 bases between them. Here the CDR3 DNA reads TGTGCCAGCAGTTACTCGGAAGGCAGGGCCATTTCACCCCTCCACTTT. This codes for CASSYSEGRAISPLHF.

The genes are TRBV19 and TRBJ1-2; possible D gene TRBD1, 5 bases. The CDR3 is 14 residues long. Trimming stripped 4 bases from V and 8 bases from J, with 17 bases between. Germline-derived CDR1 and CDR2 are LNHDA and SQIVND (reference sequence). The CDR3 nucleotides read TGTGCCAGTAGTAGTAGGGGCTCGCCTTTCGGCTACACCTTC. Translation: CASSSRGSPFGYTF.

The chain links TRBV28 to TRBJ1-2; 8 bases map to TRBD1. Germline trimming cut 1 base from V and 3 bases from J; bases unmatched to any gene: 1. This CDR3 comprises 14 residues. Germline V gene sequence: CDR1 MDHEN, CDR2 SYDVKM. The CDR3 region has the DNA TGTGCCAGCAGTTTATTGACAGGGGACTATGGCTACACCTTC. Its translation is CASSLLTGDYGYTF.

The chain is built from TRBV15 and TRBJ1-6; D is unresolved. The CDR3 spans 14 residues. Germline V gene lookup returns CDR1 LNHNV and CDR2 YYDKDF (reference sequence). V lost 0 bases, J lost 9 bases, and 9 bases lay in between. The CDR3 DNA reads TGTGCCACCAGCAGAGATCGAATCGCTTCACCCCTCCACTTT. Translation gives CATSRDRIASPLHF.

The J gene is TRBJ2-7, the V gene TRBV25-1; D is possibly TRBD2 (6 bases). V was cut by 4 bases and J by 1 base, with 11 bases left in between. From germline, CDR1 is MGHDK and CDR2 SYGVNS. This CDR3 is built from 14 residues. The CDR3 here is CASSVSGRSYEQYF. The CDR3 nucleotides read TGTGCCAGCAGTGTTTCCGGGAGATCCTACGAGCAGTACTTC.

This clone was seen a single time. The CDR3 here is CSVLAGGTEKLFF. The CDR3 coding sequence is TGCAGCGTTTTGGCAGGGGGCACTGAAAAACTGTTTTTT. The V and J genes are TRBV29-1 and TRBJ1-4; 8 bases are shared with TRBD1. The CDR3 consists of 13 residues. Germline CDR1 is SQVTM and CDR2 is ANQGSEA. Germline trimming cut 5 bases from V and 7 bases from J; bases unmatched to any gene: 6.

V usage is TRBV19 and J usage is TRBJ2-2; 8 nucleotides line up with TRBD2. CDR3 length: 14 residues. Trimming removed 7 bases from V and 7 bases from J; junction bases left unmatched: 8. CDR1 is LNHDA and CDR2 is SQIVND in the germline V gene (reference sequence). CDR3 sequence reads: CASTLKREFGELFF. For the CDR3, the DNA is TGTGCCAGTACTCTCAAGCGGGAGTTCGGGGAGCTGTTTTTT.

This clone occurred once. V usage is TRBV15 and J usage is TRBJ1-2; unclear D gene. Trimming took 4 bases from V and 4 from J, leaving 10 bases between them. CDR1 is LNHNV and CDR2 is YYDKDF in the germline V gene (reference sequence). The CDR3 extends over 13 amino acids. The CDR3 sequence: CATSKGSSYGYTF. In DNA, the CDR3 is TGTGCCACCAGCAAGGGATCCAGCTATGGCTACACCTTC. Complete variable domain (other parts from reference TRBV15 and TRBJ1-2): DAMVIQNPRYQVTQFGKPVTLSCSQTLNHNVMYWYQQKSSQAPKLLFHYYDKDFNNEADTPDNFQSRRPNTSFCFLDIRSPGLGDTAMYLCATSKGSSYGYTFGSGTRLTVV.

The J gene is TRBJ2-1, the V gene TRBV7-3; 8 bases are shared with TRBD2. Germline values: CDR1 SGHTA, CDR2 FQGTGA. The CDR3 totals 16 residues. The ends lost 1 base at V and 1 base at J; junction bases unmatched: 3. The CDR3 nucleotides are TGTGCCAGCAGCTTAAATCGGGGGGGTTCCTACAATGAGCAGTTCTTC. It specifies CASSLNRGGSYNEQFF.